The clone carrying this T cell receptor beta chain was recorded at least ten times. These data come from a study of human T cells and chemical hapten exposure. V gave up 6 bases and J gave up 0 bases; unmatched junction bases: 10. Germline assignment: CDR1 MDHEN and CDR2 SYDVKM. This CDR3 has 18 amino acids. Unseparated into fractions, whole blood served as the source from which total RNA was extracted. Using its own MiXCR run on the 5' RACE reads, TCRdb lists one record per CDR3 protein. This table has about 140,000 distinct CDR3 sequences, 4.1% appearing once. This chain links TRBV28 with TRBJ2-6, with 8 bases aligning to TRBD1. The sequence came from a female donor in good health. This chain's CDR3 is CASSSGQGPNSGANVLTF. DNA for the CDR3: TGTGCCAGCAGCTCCGGACAGGGACCTAACTCTGGGGCCAACGTCCTGACTTTC. Complete variable domain (other parts from reference TRBV28 and TRBJ2-6): DVKVTQSSRYLVKRTGEKVFLECVQDMDHENMFWYRQDPGLGLRLIYFSYDVKMKEKGDIPEGYSVSREKKERFSLILESASTNQTSMYLCASSSGQGPNSGANVLTFGAGSRLTVL.